The rows below give T cell receptor beta chains drawn from one sample of a study of blood T cell repertoires in COVID-19. Libraries were prepared by immunoSEQ multiplex PCR; TCRdb keeps only in-frame clonotypes and omits some of them. The table shows under 500,000 clones, with around 89% occurring only once. The sample consisted of PBMCs or T cells enriched from blood (not recorded which). The receptors come from a man aged 30-40 years who had recovered from COVID-19. The CDR3 runs from the conserved cysteine through the conserved F or W. Size is stated for part of the rows, as once, few or many counts, or as a class when the clone is expanded.

J | size | V | CDR3
TRBJ1-3 | - | TRBV16 | CASSQSWANRADTIYF
TRBJ2-7 | - | TRBV5-4 | CASSWGVSYEQYF
TRBJ1-1 | - | TRBV5-4 | CASSSRSRGPNTEAFF
TRBJ1-5 | - | TRBV28 | CASSFSPQGSTLNQPQHF
TRBJ2-1 | - | TRBV3-1/TRBV3-2 | CASSQDLTPYNEQFF
TRBJ1-1 | - | TRBV3-1/TRBV3-2 | CASSVGTGYGEAFF
TRBJ1-5 | - | TRBV20-1 | CSAPYQPQHF
TRBJ2-3 | - | TRBV7-9 | CASSSPTSIQGDTQYF
TRBJ1-6 | - | TRBV28 | CASSLYTKQGNSPLHF
TRBJ2-2 | - | TRBV7-6 | CASSFGGAGTGELFF
TRBJ1-2 | - | TRBV7-9 | CASRTAGAGGYGYTF
TRBJ2-7 | - | TRBV11-2 | CASSMGQVLSYEQYF
TRBJ2-2 | - | TRBV5-6 | CASSRYGQGNTGELFF
TRBJ1-6 | - | TRBV7-9 | CASSLLAMNSPLHF
TRBJ1-1 | few | TRBV27 | CASSLRTGTVNTEAFF
TRBJ1-2 | once | TRBV3-1/TRBV3-2 | CASSLQGTPGYTF
TRBJ1-2 | - | TRBV28 | CATRTGYGYTF
TRBJ2-7 | - | TRBV2 | CAGRTDSYEQYF
TRBJ1-3 | - | TRBV4-1 | CASSGGQGAGNTIYF
TRBJ1-3 | once | TRBV4-1 | CASSQTGPGNTIYF
TRBJ1-2 | once | TRBV29-1 | CSVYRGRNYGYTF
TRBJ2-1 | - | TRBV5-1 | CASSLVASSYNEQFF
TRBJ2-5 | - | TRBV7-8 | CASAAGQQETQYF
TRBJ2-1 | - | TRBV27 | CASSKAGGSVMNEQFF
TRBJ1-1 | - | TRBV7-9 | CASSSGQKRDTEAFF
TRBJ2-4 | - | TRBV19 | CASSSHSGSGKNIQYF
TRBJ2-1 | - | TRBV27 | CASSPPDRAGSNEQFF
TRBJ1-4 | - | TRBV2 | CASSDATNEKLFF
TRBJ2-7 | - | TRBV7-9 | CASSLVGATYEQYF
TRBJ2-7 | - | TRBV19 | CASSPGPYEQYF
TRBJ2-2 | - | TRBV28 | CASSLAGTNTGELFF
TRBJ2-7 | - | TRBV2 | CASSEMRDVTYEQYF
TRBJ1-2 | - | TRBV27 | CASFNPGTGGDYGYTF
TRBJ2-1 | - | TRBV29-1 | CSANPGLAEYNEQFF
TRBJ1-6 | - | TRBV24-1 | CATSDHSDNSPLHF
TRBJ2-1 | - | TRBV7-9 | CASSSPEEQFF
TRBJ2-3 | once | TRBV7-9 | CASSLYSGASTDTQYF
TRBJ2-3 | - | TRBV7-9 | CASSRNDRSTQYF
TRBJ2-4 | - | TRBV10-2 | CASRDTPINIQYF
TRBJ1-3 | - | TRBV3-1/TRBV3-2 | CASSQTQGGNTIYF
TRBJ1-2 | - | TRBV7-2 | CASSLSQGFYGYTF
TRBJ1-4 | - | TRBV28 | CASTNRANEKLFF
TRBJ2-1 | - | TRBV28 | CASSLGSNYNEQFF
TRBJ1-1 | - | TRBV28 | CASRRPWGQVVGITEAFF
TRBJ1-4 | - | TRBV7-2 | CASSRTELNEKLFF
TRBJ2-2 | - | TRBV5-1 | CASGALGSPNTGELFF
TRBJ2-2 | - | TRBV5-8 | CASTSQPRGGAGELFF
TRBJ2-7 | - | TRBV28 | CASSLPGSGSPYEQYF
TRBJ2-7 | - | TRBV7-9 | CASSLAGARYGEQYF
TRBJ1-1 | - | TRBV18 | CASSPGGRGTEAFF
TRBJ2-5 | - | TRBV7-9 | CASSRSTVRVETQYF
TRBJ2-5 | - | TRBV7-9 | CASSIQGGYTTGTQYF
TRBJ2-7 | - | TRBV28 | CASRPSGSYEQYF